Sequencing of this T cell receptor (beta chain) was carried out in a study of shared clonotypes between healthy human individuals. The germline V gene has CDR1 SGHAT and CDR2 FQNNGV. The V end lost 3 bases, the J end lost 3 bases, and 18 bases lay between the germline ends. The CDR3 consists of 17 residues. Libraries were prepared by immunoSEQ multiplex PCR; TCRdb keeps only in-frame clonotypes and omits some of them. This table has approximately 2.5 million clones, roughly 93% appearing once. This clonotype was sampled from a man younger than 35 in good health. Some clones in this sample may be carry-over from other donors' samples. Sequencing was carried out using naive CD4+ T cells from PBMCs. Subset reported: CD45RA+ positively selected. The J gene is TRBJ2-1, the V gene TRBV11-2; D may be TRBD2 (5 bases). The CDR3 region is CASSLGSGKISYNEQFF. The CDR3 DNA sequence: TGTGCCAGCAGCTTGGGGAGTGGTAAAATAAGCTACAATGAGCAGTTCTTC.